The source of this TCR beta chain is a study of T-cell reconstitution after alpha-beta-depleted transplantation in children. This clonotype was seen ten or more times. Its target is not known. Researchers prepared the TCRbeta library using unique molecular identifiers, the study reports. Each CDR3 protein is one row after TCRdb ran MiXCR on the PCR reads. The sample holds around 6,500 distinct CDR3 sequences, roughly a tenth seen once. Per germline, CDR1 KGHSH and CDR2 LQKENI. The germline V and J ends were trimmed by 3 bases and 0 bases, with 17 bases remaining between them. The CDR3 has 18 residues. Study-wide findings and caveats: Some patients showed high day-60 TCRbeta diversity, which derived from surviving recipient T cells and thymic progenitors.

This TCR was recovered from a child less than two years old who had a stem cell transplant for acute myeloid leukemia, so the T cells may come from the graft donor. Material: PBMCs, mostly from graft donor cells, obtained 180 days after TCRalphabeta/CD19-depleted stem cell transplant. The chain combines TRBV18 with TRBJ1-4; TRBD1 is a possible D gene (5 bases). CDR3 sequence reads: CASSPRSSSTATNEKLFF. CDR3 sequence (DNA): TGTGCCAGCTCACCTAGGAGTTCTTCGACAGCAACTAATGAAAAACTGTTTTTT.